These 31 T cell receptor beta chains came from one sample sequenced in a study of blood T cells in healthy people across ages. A second PCR, run for roughly 7 to 12 cycles, used a sample-barcoded 5' primer plus a J-beta primer mix. Each CDR3 protein is one row after TCRdb ran MiXCR on the 5' RACE reads. The sample has approximately 1.5 million distinct CDR3 sequences; around 40% are singletons. Sequencing was carried out using blood. The receptors derive from a woman aged 18-29 years in good health.

This chain uses TRBV3-1 with TRBJ2-1, with no clear D. This CDR3 has 15 amino acids. V gave up 1 base and J gave up 3 bases, with 10 bases separating them. Germline V CDR1 and CDR2: LGHDT, YNNKEL (reference sequence). DNA of the CDR3: TGTGCCAGCAGCCAAGTTGTAGGTGGCTACAATGAGCAGTTCTTC. It specifies CASSQVVGGYNEQFF.

This clonotype appeared many times. J is TRBJ2-5 and V is TRBV7-2; D ambiguous. This CDR3 comprises 15 residues. V was pared by 0 bases and J by 1 base, with 9 bases between. Germline CDR1 SGHTA, CDR2 FQGNSA. DNA of the CDR3: TGTGCCAGCAGCTTAGCGGGCCTAAGCCAAGAGACCCAGTACTTC. Its protein is CASSLAGLSQETQYF.

The chain employs TRBV7-2 and TRBJ1-1; D perhaps matches TRBD1 (5 bases). V shed 10 bases and J shed 1 base, with 10 bases lying between them. CDR1 and CDR2 from the germline V gene are SGHTA and FQGNSA. This CDR3 has 12 residues. The CDR3 protein is CATGRGNTEAFF. For the CDR3, the DNA is TGTGCCACGGGAAGGGGGAACACTGAAGCTTTCTTT.

This clonotype was found a few times. This rearrangement joins TRBV6-2 or TRBV6-3 to TRBJ2-7; D uncertain. There are 13 residues in the CDR3. The V gene lost 5 bases and the J gene lost 6 bases, with 14 bases spanning the gap. From germline, CDR1 is MNHEY and CDR2 SVGEGT. Written as DNA, the CDR3 is TGTGCCAGCAGTAAGCACTCCGGGCTCGAGCAGTACTTC. Translated, it gives CASSKHSGLEQYF.

The V and J genes are TRBV4-3 and TRBJ2-2; possible D gene TRBD1, 5 bases. The CDR3 loop spans 15 amino acids. The V end was cut by 0 bases, the J end by 6 bases, with 11 bases between. In germline, CDR1 is LGHNA, CDR2 YSLEER. The CDR3 DNA reads TGCGCCAGCAGCCAAGACAGGGCTACACCCGGGGAGCTGTTTTTT. It encodes CASSQDRATPGELFF.

This clonotype showed up just a few times. The rearrangement uses TRBV4-3 and TRBJ1-4, with D unclear. V was clipped by 2 bases and J by 4 bases, with 8 bases between them. The length of the CDR3 is 14 residues. From germline, CDR1 is LGHNA and CDR2 YSLEER. CDR3 loop: CASSQRPLNEKLFF. CDR3 in DNA: TGCGCCAGCAGCCAACGCCCCCTTAATGAAAAACTGTTTTTT.

V usage is TRBV6-1 and J usage is TRBJ1-6, with D hard to call. V dropped 8 bases and J dropped 5 bases, with 10 bases sitting between them. This CDR3 comprises 13 residues. Germline CDR1 MNHNS, CDR2 SASEGT. The CDR3 DNA sequence: TGTGCCAGCGGAGATTTCCATAATTCACCCCTCCACTTT. Its translation is CASGDFHNSPLHF.

V gene TRBV12-3 or TRBV12-4 combines with J gene TRBJ1-5; D unclear. The ends were cut back, 2 bases at V and 0 bases at J, with 5 bases in the middle. This CDR3 comprises 14 residues. CDR3 in amino acids: CASSLISSNQPQHF. The DNA for the CDR3 is TGTGCCAGCAGTTTAATAAGTAGCAATCAGCCCCAGCATTTT.

This chain links TRBV29-1 with TRBJ1-5; TRBD1 is a possible D gene (6 bases). This CDR3 has 15 residues. Germline CDR1 is SQVTM and CDR2 is ANQGSEA. Trimming removed 6 bases from V and 2 bases from J, with 17 bases in between. The DNA of the CDR3 is TGCAGCGTCCAGAAGGGGGGGGTCGGCAATCAGCCCCAGCATTTT. As protein: CSVQKGGVGNQPQHF. The full variable domain, in which reference TRBV29-1 and TRBJ1-5 provide the parts outside the CDR3, is SAVISQKPSRDICQRGTSLTIQCQVDSQVTMMFWYRQQPGQSLTLIATANQGSEATYESGFVIDKFPISRPNLTFSTLTVSNMSPEDSSIYLCSVQKGGVGNQPQHFGDGTRLSIL.

This clonotype showed up just a few times. The chain carries TRBV5-1 and TRBJ1-4; TRBD1 is a possible D gene (5 bases). The CDR3 runs 15 residues. The V gene's germline CDR1 is SGHRS and CDR2 YFSETQ. V gave up 0 bases and J gave up 3 bases, with 9 bases separating them. CDR3 bases: TGCGCCAGCAGCTTGGAAGGGACGCCTAATGAAAAACTGTTTTTT. It specifies CASSLEGTPNEKLFF.

The table lists this clonotype with many counts. V and J are TRBV29-1 and TRBJ2-7; D may be TRBD1 or TRBD2 (5 bases each). Between the trimmed V and J ends, which lost 3 bases and 1 base, there was a span of 10 bases. Germline values: CDR1 SQVTM, CDR2 ANQGSEA. CDR3 length equals 13 residues. Here the CDR3 reads CSVDGDGSYEQYF. The CDR3 bases are TGCAGCGTTGATGGGGACGGGTCCTACGAGCAGTACTTC.

CDR3 sequence reads: CASSLVQGSEQFF. The CDR3 DNA reads as TGCGCCAGCAGCTTGGTCCAGGGCAGTGAGCAGTTCTTC. This chain joins TRBV5-1 and TRBJ2-1; weak D call: TRBD1 (5 bases). V lost 0 bases and J lost 9, with 10 bases in between. This CDR3 region has 13 residues. In germline, CDR1 is SGHRS, CDR2 YFSETQ.

The chain has TRBV20-1 and TRBJ2-1, with D perhaps TRBD2 (6 bases). The CDR3 covers 14 residues. The germline V and J ends were trimmed by 1 base and 4 bases, with 11 bases remaining between them. CDR1 is DFQATT, CDR2 SNEGSKA, per germline (reference sequence). CDR3 residues: CSARAYAGYNEQFF. As DNA, the CDR3 is TGCAGTGCTAGAGCATACGCGGGGTACAATGAGCAGTTCTTC.

V usage is TRBV9 and J usage is TRBJ2-1; D possibly corresponds to TRBD2 (6 bases). This CDR3 has 14 residues. Between the trimmed V and J ends, which lost 1 base and 7 bases, there was a span of 12 bases. The germline gives CDR1 SGDLS, CDR2 YYNGEE. The DNA of the CDR3 is TGTGCCAGCAGCGTAATTGAGGGGACTAATGAGCAGTTCTTC. It encodes CASSVIEGTNEQFF.

This rearrangement joins TRBV12-3 or TRBV12-4 to TRBJ2-2; D may be TRBD2 (6 bases). This CDR3 has 17 amino acids. Trimming took off 6 bases at V and 5 bases at J, with 22 bases between the two ends. The CDR3 nucleotides are TGTGCCAGCAGCCCCCGGGGTAGCGGAAAGAATACCGGGGAGCTGTTTTTT. Translating it yields CASSPRGSGKNTGELFF.

V is TRBV29-1 and J is TRBJ2-1; D gene uncertain. The CDR3 runs to 14 residues. In germline, CDR1 is SQVTM, CDR2 ANQGSEA. Deletions cut 3 bases from V and 0 bases from J, with 9 bases between. CDR3 sequence (DNA): TGCAGCGTTGATCTAGTGAGCTCCTACAATGAGCAGTTCTTC. The encoded protein is CSVDLVSSYNEQFF.

The chain is built from TRBV20-1 and TRBJ2-7; 8 bases match TRBD2. This CDR3 has 14 amino acids. Germline V lookup: CDR1 DFQATT, CDR2 SNEGSKA (reference sequence). The junction had 11 bases not matched to a gene; V was cut back by 1 base and J by 9 bases. CDR3 amino acids: CSARGGTSRVPQYF. CDR3 bases: TGCAGTGCTAGAGGTGGGACTAGTCGGGTGCCGCAGTACTTC.

J is TRBJ2-3 and V is TRBV5-6, with D possibly being TRBD2 (7 bases). Trimming stripped 8 bases from V and 4 bases from J, with 26 bases between. Germline assignment: CDR1 SGHDT and CDR2 YYEEEE. CDR3 length equals 17 residues. The CDR3 bases are TGTGCCAGTCTGCGAAACGGGGGGCCCACTCCCGCAGATACGCAGTATTTT. Amino acid sequence: CASLRNGGPTPADTQYF.

This clonotype was detected a few times. The V call is TRBV27, the J call TRBJ2-7, with D unresolved. Germline values: CDR1 MNHEY, CDR2 SMNVEV (reference sequence). The V gene lost 7 bases and the J gene lost 6 bases, with 16 bases spanning the gap. This CDR3 is built from 13 residues. CDR3 sequence reads: CASTAIGIGEQYF. In DNA, the CDR3 is TGTGCCAGCACCGCCATAGGCATCGGCGAGCAGTACTTC.

This clonotype was recorded a few times. The CDR3 DNA reads as TGCGCCAGCAGCCAAGATCAGTGGACTAGCGGGGGTGTGTATTTT. It is translated as CASSQDQWTSGGVYF. The chain links TRBV4-3 to TRBJ2-3, with TRBD2 matching 13 bases. Unmatched junction bases numbered 8, after V lost 0 bases and J lost 14 bases. CDR1 and CDR2 (germline): LGHNA, YSLEER. CDR3 length: 15 residues.

Note on this clonotype: This may arise from a read error, as a much more abundant clone is one base away. CDR3 DNA: TGTGCCATCAAGGGGGACAGCCAACGCAATGAGCAGTACTTC. Encoded protein: CAIKGDSQRNEQYF. The gene calls are TRBV10-3 and TRBJ2-7; TRBD1 agrees at 7 bases. Germline lookup yields CDR1 ENHRY and CDR2 SYGVKD. The CDR3 extends over 14 amino acids. The J segment lost 7 bases and the V segment lost 7 bases, leaving 13 bases of the junction unmatched.

Turning to this clonotype: This may be a read error, as it is one base from a much larger clone. The chain has TRBV4-2 and TRBJ2-1; tentative D call: TRBD2 (5 bases). Trimming removed 1 base at V and 8 bases at J, with 12 bases between. Germline lookup yields CDR1 LGHNA and CDR2 YNFKEQ. The CDR3 loop spans 14 amino acids. This CDR3 reads CASSQVVGRYEQFF. CDR3 bases: TGTGCCAGCAGCCAAGTCGTAGGGAGATATGAGCAGTTCTTC.

V gene TRBV20-1 combines with J gene TRBJ2-7; D not resolved. Trimming cost V 3 bases and J 2 bases, with 11 bases left between them. This CDR3 has 13 amino acids. The V gene's germline CDR1 is DFQATT and CDR2 SNEGSKA (reference sequence). Here the CDR3 DNA reads TGCAGTGCTAGTCAGGATACTACCTACGAGCAGTACTTC. It codes for CSASQDTTYEQYF.

This clonotype appeared a few times. CDR3 loop: CAISEGVSGTRSGANVLTF. Here the CDR3 DNA reads TGTGCCATCAGTGAAGGGGTTAGCGGGACACGCTCTGGGGCCAACGTCCTGACTTTC. The chain uses TRBV10-3 and TRBJ2-6; 8 bases are a match to TRBD2. The CDR3 spans 19 residues. J was trimmed by 0 bases and V by 3 bases; bases with no gene match: 10. Per germline, CDR1 ENHRY and CDR2 SYGVKD.

The chain employs TRBV29-1 and TRBJ2-3; 7 positions agree with TRBD2. CDR3 length: 12 amino acids. Per the germline V gene, CDR1 is SQVTM and CDR2 is ANQGSEA. Trimming removed 4 bases from V and 4 bases from J; junction bases left unmatched: 2. CDR3 DNA: TGCAGCGTTGTGCGGGAGTCAGATACGCAGTATTTT. Protein sequence: CSVVRESDTQYF.

The CDR3 spells CASSSFPGQAYNSPLHF. CDR3 DNA sequence: TGTGCCAGCAGCTCGTTTCCGGGACAGGCTTATAATTCACCCCTCCACTTT. The chain links TRBV7-2 to TRBJ1-6; 8 bases fit TRBD1. CDR3 size: 17 residues. V lost 4 bases to trimming and J lost 4 bases; unmatched junction nucleotides: 9. Germline CDR1 and CDR2: SGHTA and FQGNSA.

This chain joins TRBV27 and TRBJ1-5; no definite D call. Germline CDR1 reads MNHEY; CDR2 reads SMNVEV (reference sequence). This CDR3 has 15 residues. The V end lost 0 bases, the J end lost 0 bases, and 6 bases lay between the germline ends. The CDR3 protein is CASSLSYGSNQPQHF. The CDR3 coding sequence is TGTGCCAGCAGTTTATCGTACGGTAGCAATCAGCCCCAGCATTTT.

This chain joins TRBV7-2 and TRBJ2-1; D is possibly TRBD2 (6 bases). The V and J ends lost 5 bases and 5 bases respectively, with 13 bases between them. Germline V gene lookup returns CDR1 SGHTA and CDR2 FQGNSA. This CDR3 spans 14 amino acids. The CDR3 DNA reads as TGTGCCAGCAGCCCGTGGAGGACTAACAATGAGCAGTTCTTC. Translation: CASSPWRTNNEQFF.

This chain connects TRBV7-8 to TRBJ2-2; a weak D match, TRBD1 (6 bases). V lost 1 base and J lost 3, with 12 bases in between. The germline CDR1 and CDR2 sequences are SGHVS and FQNEAQ. The CDR3 length is 16 residues. In DNA form, the CDR3 reads TGTGCCAGCAGCTTAGGCGCCAGGGGTTACACCGGGGAGCTGTTTTTT. Translated: CASSLGARGYTGELFF.

V is TRBV2 and J is TRBJ1-6; D is unresolved. Germline loops: CDR1 SNHLY, CDR2 FYNNEI. The V and J ends lost 6 bases and 10 bases respectively, with 13 bases between them. This CDR3 contains 13 residues. The CDR3 sequence is CASSAEPASPLHF. CDR3 nucleotide sequence: TGTGCCAGCAGCGCCGAACCTGCCTCACCCCTCCACTTT.

CDR3 coding DNA: TGCGCCAGCAGCCAAACGCGAGGGGACGAACAGTACTTC. Protein sequence: CASSQTRGDEQYF. V gene TRBV4-3 combines with J gene TRBJ2-5, with D perhaps TRBD1 or TRBD2 (5 bases each). The CDR3 covers 13 residues. V gave up 2 bases and J gave up 11 bases, with 15 bases separating them. Germline V gene lookup returns CDR1 LGHNA and CDR2 YSLEER.